Listed here is a single T cell receptor (beta chain). Its antigen is still unknown. Using the 5' RACE reads, TCRdb records one entry per CDR3 protein without DNA. The sample includes fewer than 400,000 distinct CDR3 sequences. This CDR3 is built from 14 residues. The V gene's germline CDR1 is KGHSH and CDR2 LQKENI. The sample originates from a study of T cells expressing NK-cell markers. The study, taken as a whole, reports: CD8+ T cells in over five donors included dominant NKG2C+ clonotypes at 1.0-7.0%.

This clonotype originated in a man aged 18 to 69 in good health. The chain joins TRBV18 to TRBJ2-1; TCRdb outputs TRBD1, but without DNA this stays unchecked. Sequencing input: blood T cells: a sorted CD56 or NKG2C T cell subset, CD4+ or CD8+ T cells, or bulk PBMC T cells (not recorded which). CDR3 sequence reads: CASSPRQGVGEQFF.